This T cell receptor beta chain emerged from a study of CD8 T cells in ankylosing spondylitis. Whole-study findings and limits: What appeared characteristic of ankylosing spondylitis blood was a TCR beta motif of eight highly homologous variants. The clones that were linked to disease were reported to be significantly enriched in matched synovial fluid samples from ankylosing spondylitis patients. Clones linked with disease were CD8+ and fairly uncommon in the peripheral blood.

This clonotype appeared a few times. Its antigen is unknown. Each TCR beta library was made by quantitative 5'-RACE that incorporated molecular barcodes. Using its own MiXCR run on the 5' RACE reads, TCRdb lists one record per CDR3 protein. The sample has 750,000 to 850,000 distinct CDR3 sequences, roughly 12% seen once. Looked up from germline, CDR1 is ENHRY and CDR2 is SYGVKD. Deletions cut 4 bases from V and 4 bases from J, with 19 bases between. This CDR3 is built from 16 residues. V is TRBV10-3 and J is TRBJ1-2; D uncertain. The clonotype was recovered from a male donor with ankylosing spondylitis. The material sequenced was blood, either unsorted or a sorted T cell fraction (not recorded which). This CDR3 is CAISALTSSPGYGYTF. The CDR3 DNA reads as TGTGCCATCAGTGCCCTGACAAGTTCTCCGGGCTATGGCTACACCTTC.